The T cell receptor beta chain described here comes from a study of T cells in Graves' hyperthyroidism and ophthalmopathy (dated 2019 in TCRdb). For the study in its entirety: Peripheral blood samples were taken at initial diagnosis, before any treatment was given. To identify distinguishing TCR V-J signatures, a discovery cohort of some 99 patients was used, comprising under 45 with Graves' ophthalmopathy and 57 with stable Graves' hyperthyroidism. Prospective prediction of ophthalmopathy was tested in an independent validation cohort consisting of 18 to 20 hyperthyroidism patients and about 17 patients who later progressed to ophthalmopathy. The roughly 100 discovery patients were randomly divided into training and test sets at a 7:3 ratio. Thyroid tissue and blood T-cell repertoires from six Graves' hyperthyroidism patients were also compared in the study. After sampling, hyperthyroidism patients received methimazole starting at 30 mg daily, and ophthalmopathy patients received high-dose intravenous methylprednisolone. The paper reports TCR Vbeta CDR3 sequencing of some 140 peripheral blood samples: 43 ophthalmopathy, some 80 hyperthyroidism and around 17 progressor patients.

What the authors observed across the whole study: During validation, the model predicted progression to ophthalmopathy a median of around 6 months ahead of onset, with approximately 70% sensitivity and 72% to 85% specificity. Sample size was not statistically predetermined, and blinding of investigators to group allocation was not performed. Most expanded thyroid clonotypes (frequency above 0.001) were also detected in blood, a finding suggesting that blood repertoires may reflect thyroid immune responses. Ophthalmopathy was separated from stable hyperthyroidism by a 13 V-J signature model, with roughly 88% sensitivity and 81% to 82% specificity obtained in cross-validation and 80%/75% obtained in testing.

The TCR beta CDR3 regions were amplified from RNA transcripts. The TCR CDR3 was subjected to a first round of RT-PCR using the HTBI primer set and the Qiagen OneStep RT-PCR kit. A second multiplex PCR round built the libraries, followed by size selection and purification. Libraries were sequenced paired-end with 100 bp reads on an Illumina HiSeq2000. Per the original workflow: SOAPnuke was used to process the raw data, removing reads that contained adapters or uncalled bases, had a mean Phred below 15, or lacked an exact match to the constant primer or identifier. COPE v1.2.5 was used to merge high-quality paired reads, and clonotypes were defined as unique nucleotide sequences. MiTCR v1.1 was used to align clonotypes to the IMGT TRBV, TRBD and TRBJ reference segments. The analysis was restricted to V-J combinations with a frequency above 0.0001, which together covered 99.2% of the repertoires. The TCS score was defined as F50 (clonal expansion) divided by E x V (chaos), with BLOSUM62-based TCRdist calculated between CDR3 peptides within each V-J. Welch's t-statistics and random forest reduced around 520 V-J features to roughly 13, which were used in a naive Bayes classifier (R e1071). Clones were called with MiXCR by TCRdb after fastp trimmed the public reads at Q25, and only in-frame beta chains were retained. All rows with the same CDR3 protein become a single entry with the most common DNA and genes. TCRdb's processing, not the authors', yielded these V and J calls. For this sample the table gives about 350,000 distinct CDR3 sequences, of which about 19% were detected only once. The leading ten clones occupy about 4% of the sample.

This clonotype was recorded many times. Its target antigen remains unknown. It has no much larger one-base neighbor in the sample; base qualities were not kept. Stable Graves' hyperthyroidism was defined as the absence of progression to ophthalmopathy over 18 months of follow-up. Hyperthyroidism patients were newly diagnosed, with disease duration under 2 months, and aged 18 to 65 years. The study excluded patients with uncontrolled infections, other autoimmune diseases, pregnancy or lactation. Diagnoses were established on the basis of clinical symptoms, serum thyroxine and TRAb, thyroid ultrasound, and orbital computed tomography. PBMCs were isolated from about 10 ml of fresh peripheral blood by Ficoll-Paque density gradient centrifugation. Total RNA was extracted with Trizol reagent, and quality was checked on an Agilent 2100 Bioanalyzer. This TCR derives from a young woman with Graves' hyperthyroidism. The sequencing input was blood.

Read as DNA, the sequence is TGTGCCAGCAGCTTGGCGCCGGGACTAGAGGACCAAGAGACCCAGTACTTC. It translates to CASSLAPGLEDQETQYF. This chain joins TRBV13 to TRBJ2-5; 8 middle bases align to TRBD2. V ends up 3 bases short and J 0 bases short, with an unmatched junction base count of 9. The germline V gene (reference sequence) gives CDR1 as PRHDT and CDR2 as FYEKMQ. From cysteine to phenylalanine, the CDR3 is 17 amino acids long. Here the CDR3 DNA is all that survives: 51 bases in frame from base 1.